This T cell receptor beta chain was recovered during a study of T-cell reconstitution after alpha-beta-depleted transplantation in children. Trimming at V came to 1 base and at J to 2 bases, leaving 10 bases not matched to a gene. In germline, CDR1 is SGHDN, CDR2 FVKESK. The CDR3 runs 18 residues. Of note for this clonotype: Its target is not known.

A TCRbeta library incorporating unique molecular identifiers was prepared. TCRdb ran MiXCR on the PCR reads and lists one entry per CDR3 protein. The table lists under 400,000 distinct CDR3 sequences, approximately 20% of them singletons. Study findings and constraints: Diversity and T-cell counts at one year after transplant derived mostly from new T cells. Surviving recipient T cells and thymic progenitors produced the high day-60 TCRbeta diversity seen in some patients.

The sample here was PBMCs, mostly from graft donor cells, taken 180 days after TCRalphabeta/CD19-depleted stem cell transplant. The rearrangement uses TRBV14 and TRBJ2-3; 9 bases match TRBD1. The clonotype comes from a male patient younger than 18 who had a stem cell transplant for acute lymphoblastic leukemia, so the T cells may come from the graft donor. CDR3 nucleotide sequence: TGTGCCAGCAGCCAAGGTCCGGGACAGGGACCTAACACAGATACGCAGTATTTT. It specifies CASSQGPGQGPNTDTQYF.